A single sample is the source of the 21 T cell receptor beta chains below, sequenced in a study of blood T cell repertoires in COVID-19. Assay used: immunoSEQ multiplex PCR; TCRdb lists only in-frame clones, some missing. This repertoire shows roughly 60,000 clones, around four fifths found once; its top ten account for around 9.6%. The sequencing sample was made of peripheral blood. These receptors originate from a young man with COVID-19, enrolled during active disease.

This clone has a single count. The genes are TRBV28 and TRBJ1-1; unclear D gene. Trimming removed 5 bases at V and 1 base at J, with 11 bases between. Germline CDR1 reads MDHEN; CDR2 reads SYDVKM. There are 14 residues in the CDR3. CDR3 residues: CASSRRRGNTEAFF. Here the CDR3 DNA reads TGTGCCAGCAGTCGGCGACGAGGGAACACTGAAGCTTTCTTT. Complete variable domain (other parts from reference TRBV28 and TRBJ1-1): DVKVTQSSRYLVKRTGEKVFLECVQDMDHENMFWYRQDPGLGLRLIYFSYDVKMKEKGDIPEGYSVSREKKERFSLILESASTNQTSMYLCASSRRRGNTEAFFGQGTRLTVV.

The genes are TRBV30 and TRBJ1-6, with 9 bases fitting TRBD1. The CDR3 sequence is 15 residues long. Germline CDR1 GTSNPN, CDR2 SVGIG (reference sequence). V shed 7 bases, J shed 7 bases, and the junction held 11 bases outside the gene matches. The CDR3 here is CASYPGTGNNSPLHF. The CDR3, as DNA: TGTGCCTCCTATCCCGGGACAGGGAACAATTCACCCCTCCACTTT. The full variable domain, completed using reference TRBV30 and TRBJ1-6, is SQTIHQWPATLVQPVGSPLSLECTVEGTSNPNLYWYRQAAGRGLQLLFYSVGIGQISSEVPQNLSASRPQDRQFILSSKKLLLSDSGFYLCASYPGTGNNSPLHFGNGTRLTVT.

V usage is TRBV2 and J usage is TRBJ1-2, with D maybe TRBD1 (6 bases). The CDR3 consists of 14 residues. The V end was cut by 2 bases, the J end by 4 bases, with 11 bases between. Germline assignment: CDR1 SNHLY and CDR2 FYNNEI. The CDR3 DNA reads TGTGCCAGCAGTGAACTGGGGGCGTCCTATGGCTACACCTTC. It encodes CASSELGASYGYTF.

The rearrangement joins TRBV7-8 to TRBJ2-7; no firm D call. The ends were cut back, 1 base at V and 2 bases at J, with 3 bases in the middle. The germline V gene encodes CDR1 SGHVS and CDR2 FQNEAQ. There are 12 residues in the CDR3. The CDR3 sequence: CASSLVAYEQYF. DNA of the CDR3: TGTGCCAGCAGCTTAGTCGCCTACGAGCAGTACTTC.

This chain connects TRBV7-2 to TRBJ1-3; 8 bases align to TRBD1. CDR1 is SGHTA and CDR2 is FQGNSA in the germline V gene. J gave up 8 bases and V 5 bases, and 8 bases lay outside the gene matches. The CDR3 extends over 14 amino acids. In DNA form, the CDR3 reads TGTGCCAGCAGCCCCGGGACAGGCCTCGACACCATATATTTT. As protein: CASSPGTGLDTIYF.

J is TRBJ2-2 and V is TRBV9; TRBD2 agrees at 9 bases. This CDR3 region has 16 residues. CDR1 is SGDLS and CDR2 is YYNGEE in the germline V gene. Unmatched junction bases numbered 4, after V lost 3 bases and J lost 1 base. In nucleotides, the CDR3 is TGTGCCAGCAGCGCCTCACTAGCGGGGAACACCGGGGAGCTGTTTTTT. Protein sequence: CASSASLAGNTGELFF.

This chain joins TRBV11-2 and TRBJ1-1; no clear D. This CDR3 is built from 13 residues. The germline CDR1 and CDR2 sequences are SGHAT and FQNNGV. V was cut by 3 bases and J by 1 base, with 6 bases left in between. The chain's CDR3 is CASSFESNTEAFF. For the CDR3, the DNA is TGTGCCAGCAGCTTTGAGTCGAACACTGAAGCTTTCTTT.

Concerning this clone itself: This same CDR3 is encoded by further DNA sequences in the sample. The chain couples TRBV15 to TRBJ2-5, with D perhaps matching TRBD2 (5 bases). There are 14 residues in the CDR3. Germline lookup yields CDR1 LNHNV and CDR2 YYDKDF (reference sequence). V was shortened by 0 bases and J by 5 bases, with 10 bases between the two germline ends. For the CDR3, the DNA is TGTGCCACCAGCAGAGATCCGGGAATGGAGACCCAGTACTTC. It translates to CATSRDPGMETQYF.

This clone has just one count. The rearrangement links TRBV9 to TRBJ1-2; 7 bases match TRBD1. Trimming removed 3 bases from V and 2 bases from J; junction bases left unmatched: 4. Germline assignment: CDR1 SGDLS and CDR2 YYNGEE. The CDR3 contains 14 residues. The CDR3, as DNA: TGTGCCAGCAGCGCCCAACAGGGGAACTATGGCTACACCTTC. Translation: CASSAQQGNYGYTF.

Only one count was recorded for this clone. The rearrangement joins TRBV28 to TRBJ2-6; D unresolved. Germline CDR1 and CDR2: MDHEN and SYDVKM. The CDR3 is 15 residues long. V was cut by 6 bases and J by 1 base, with 10 bases left in between. The CDR3, as DNA: TGTGCCAGCAGGACTCCTTATTCTGGGGCCAACGTCCTGACTTTC. Its protein product is CASRTPYSGANVLTF.

The chain uses TRBV18 and TRBJ1-1; D is perhaps TRBD1 (6 bases). Germline V lookup: CDR1 KGHSH, CDR2 LQKENI. The ends were cut back, 6 bases at V and 1 base at J, with 9 bases in the middle. The CDR3 runs to 13 residues. CDR3 residues: CASSTGKNTEAFF. DNA of the CDR3: TGTGCCAGCTCCACAGGGAAGAACACTGAAGCTTTCTTT.

The V call is TRBV5-4, the J call TRBJ2-1; the match to TRBD2 covers 11 bases. V lost 2 bases and J lost 4; bases outside the gene matches: 5. Germline CDR1 is SGHNT and CDR2 is YYREEE (reference sequence). The CDR3 is 16 amino acids. The CDR3 coding sequence is TGTGCCAGCAGCTTCGGGACTAGCGGAGCTTACAATGAGCAGTTCTTC. Translation gives CASSFGTSGAYNEQFF.

The genes are TRBV19 and TRBJ1-2; 9 bases line up with TRBD1. This CDR3 has 13 residues. Germline CDR1 reads LNHDA; CDR2 reads SQIVND (reference sequence). Germline trimming cut 6 bases from V and 5 bases from J; bases unmatched to any gene: 4. This chain's CDR3 is CASSETGGYGYTF. The CDR3 bases are TGTGCCAGTAGCGAGACAGGGGGTTATGGCTACACCTTC.

The table lists this clone with a few counts. The chain uses TRBV27 and TRBJ1-1; 8 bases agree with TRBD1. This CDR3 region has 14 residues. The germline V gene encodes CDR1 MNHEY and CDR2 SMNVEV (reference sequence). The junction had 8 bases not matched to a gene; V was cut back by 6 bases and J by 5 bases. The CDR3 nucleotides read TGTGCCAGCAGACTCGCAGGGGGCCGTACTGAAGCTTTCTTT. Translation: CASRLAGGRTEAFF.

The chain is built from TRBV28 and TRBJ2-7, with D tentatively TRBD1 (6 bases). V was shortened by 5 bases and J by 6 bases, with 23 bases between the two germline ends. Germline CDR1 is MDHEN and CDR2 is SYDVKM. CDR3 length equals 16 residues. In nucleotides, the CDR3 is TGTGCCAGCAGTCCCCCCCAAGGGGGTGGGCGGTCCGAGCAGTACTTC. Its protein is CASSPPQGGGRSEQYF.

V usage is TRBV5-6 and J usage is TRBJ2-2; no reliable D call. Germline assignment: CDR1 SGHDT and CDR2 YYEEEE. V was clipped by 5 bases and J by 8 bases, with 10 bases between them. The CDR3 runs 12 residues. CDR3 sequence (DNA): TGTGCCAGCAGTCGAGCCTTGGGGGAGCTGTTTTTT. Protein product: CASSRALGELFF.

The table lists this clone with a few counts. V gene TRBV18 combines with J gene TRBJ1-5; D not certain. There are 18 residues in the CDR3. Between the trimmed V and J ends, which lost 3 bases and 4 bases, there was a span of 22 bases. Looked up from germline, CDR1 is KGHSH and CDR2 is LQKENI. The CDR3 DNA follows: TGTGCCAGCTCACCTGGAAATGTAGACACGGTTGATAATCAGCCCCAGCATTTT. Translating gives CASSPGNVDTVDNQPQHF.

The chain employs TRBV6-4 and TRBJ2-2, with a weak D call TRBD2 (6 bases). V dropped 3 bases and J dropped 4 bases, with 6 bases sitting between them. CDR1 is MRHNA, CDR2 SNTAGT, per germline. The CDR3 contains 13 residues. CDR3 nucleotide sequence: TGTGCCAGCAGTGAACTAGCCACCGGGGAGCTGTTTTTT. Protein product: CASSELATGELFF.

As for this clone: A read error may produce the germline difference seen at one junction end. V usage is TRBV5-6 and J usage is TRBJ2-2; 9 bases map to TRBD2. Germline V CDR1 and CDR2: SGHDT, YYEEEE. The CDR3 loop spans 16 amino acids. CDR3 sequence: CASTLKREDYTGELFF. CDR3 in DNA: TGTGCCAGCACCTTGAAGCGGGAGGACTACACCGGGGAGCTGTTTTTT.

The chain links TRBV10-2 to TRBJ2-7, with 8 positions matching TRBD2. Trimming cost V 2 bases and J 0 bases; bases outside gene matches: 3. The CDR3 is 15 residues long. The germline V gene has CDR1 WSHSY and CDR2 SAAADI. CDR3 residues: CASSEERESSYEQYF. CDR3 nucleotide sequence: TGCGCCAGCAGTGAGGAGCGGGAGAGCTCCTACGAGCAGTACTTC.

This chain links TRBV6-5 with TRBJ2-2; D might be TRBD1 (6 bases). V lost 7 bases, J lost 6 bases, and 18 bases lay in between. The CDR3 runs 15 residues. Germline lookup yields CDR1 MNHEY and CDR2 SVGAGI. For the CDR3, the DNA is TGTGCCAGCACATCGATACAGGGTTGGTCCGGGGAGCTGTTTTTT. As protein: CASTSIQGWSGELFF.